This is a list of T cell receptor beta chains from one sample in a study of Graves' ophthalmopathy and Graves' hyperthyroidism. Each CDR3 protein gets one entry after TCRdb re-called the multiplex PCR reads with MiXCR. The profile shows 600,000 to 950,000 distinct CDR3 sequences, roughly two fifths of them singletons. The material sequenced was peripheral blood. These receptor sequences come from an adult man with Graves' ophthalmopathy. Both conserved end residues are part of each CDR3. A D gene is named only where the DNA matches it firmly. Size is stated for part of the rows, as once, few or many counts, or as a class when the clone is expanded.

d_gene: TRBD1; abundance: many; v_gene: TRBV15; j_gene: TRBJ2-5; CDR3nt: TGTGCCACCAGCCCACGGGACAGGGGCCAGGAGACCCAGTACTTC; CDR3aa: CATSPRDRGQETQYF
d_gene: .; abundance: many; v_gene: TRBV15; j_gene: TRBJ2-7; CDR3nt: TGTGCCACCAGCAGTGGGGGGACGGGAAGCTCCTACGAGCAGTACTTC; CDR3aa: CATSSGGTGSSYEQYF
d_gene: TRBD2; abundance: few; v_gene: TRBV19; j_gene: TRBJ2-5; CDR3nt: TGTGCCAGTAGACGGACTAGGCAAGAGACCCAGTACTTC; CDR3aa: CASRRTRQETQYF
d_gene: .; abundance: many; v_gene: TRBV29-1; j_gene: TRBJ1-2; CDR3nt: TGCAGCGTTGAAGGCAGGGTCTATGGCTACACCTTC; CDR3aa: CSVEGRVYGYTF
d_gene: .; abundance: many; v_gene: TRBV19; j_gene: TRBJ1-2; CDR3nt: TGTGCCAGTAGTATAACCCAGGGCTATGGCTACACCTTC; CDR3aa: CASSITQGYGYTF
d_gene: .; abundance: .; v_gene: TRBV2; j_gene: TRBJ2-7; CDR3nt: TGTGCCAGCAGTGAAGCGCTTCTGGGAAGGGGCGAGCAGTACTTC; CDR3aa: CASSEALLGRGEQYF
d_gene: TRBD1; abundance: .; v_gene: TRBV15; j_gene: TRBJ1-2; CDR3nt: TGTGCCACCAGCAGCTTAGGGACAGGAACTAACTATGGCTACACCTTC; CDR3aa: CATSSLGTGTNYGYTF
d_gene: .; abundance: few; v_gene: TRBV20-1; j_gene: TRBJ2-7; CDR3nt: TGCAGTGCTCCGCGGACAGCCCACGAGCAGTACTTC; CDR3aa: CSAPRTAHEQYF
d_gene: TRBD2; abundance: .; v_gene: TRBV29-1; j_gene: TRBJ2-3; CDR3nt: TGCAGCGTGGAAAAACCGGGAGGGATCGACACAGATACGCAGTATTTT; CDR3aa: CSVEKPGGIDTDTQYF
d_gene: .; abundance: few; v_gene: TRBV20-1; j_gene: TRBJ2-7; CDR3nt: TGCAGTGCTAGTTCAAGCGACAGCTACGAGCAGTACTTC; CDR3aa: CSASSSDSYEQYF
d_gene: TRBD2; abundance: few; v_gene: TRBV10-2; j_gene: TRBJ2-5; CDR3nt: TGTGCCAGCAGTTTCCCTAGCGGGGGCCAAGAGACCCAGTACTTC; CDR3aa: CASSFPSGGQETQYF
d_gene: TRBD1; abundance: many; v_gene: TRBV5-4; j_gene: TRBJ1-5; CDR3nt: TGTGCCAGCAGCATACAGGGGCCCAATCAGCCCCAGCATTTT; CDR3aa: CASSIQGPNQPQHF
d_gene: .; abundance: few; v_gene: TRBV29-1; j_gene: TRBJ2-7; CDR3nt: TGCAGCGTTGAAGGTCTCCGGGACGGAGGCTCCTACGAGCAGTACTTC; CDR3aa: CSVEGLRDGGSYEQYF
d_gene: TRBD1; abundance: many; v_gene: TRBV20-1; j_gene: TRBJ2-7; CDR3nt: TGCAGTGCTAGCGGGACAGGGTTAGGTTACGAGCAGTACTTC; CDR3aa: CSASGTGLGYEQYF
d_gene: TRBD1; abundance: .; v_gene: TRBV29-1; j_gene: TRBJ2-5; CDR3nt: TGCAGCGGGCACAGGGGAAACAGGCCCCAGTACTTC; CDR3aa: CSGHRGNRPQYF
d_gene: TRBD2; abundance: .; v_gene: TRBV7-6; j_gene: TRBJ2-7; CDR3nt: TGTGCCAGCAGCCTCCTAGCGGGAGGCGAGCAGTACTTC; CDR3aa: CASSLLAGGEQYF
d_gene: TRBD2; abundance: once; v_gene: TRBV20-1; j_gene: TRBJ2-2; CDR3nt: TGCAGTGCTAGAGTGGCCAGCGGGAGGGAGACCGGGGAGCTGTTTTTT; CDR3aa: CSARVASGRETGELFF
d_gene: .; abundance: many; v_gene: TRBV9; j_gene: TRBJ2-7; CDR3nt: TGTGCCAGCAGCGACAGGGACACGTACGAGCAGTACTTC; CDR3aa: CASSDRDTYEQYF
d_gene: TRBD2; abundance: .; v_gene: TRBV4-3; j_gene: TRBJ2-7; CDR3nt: TGCGCCAGCAGCCAAGATTACCGGACTAGCGGGAGCACCGAGCAGTACTTC; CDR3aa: CASSQDYRTSGSTEQYF
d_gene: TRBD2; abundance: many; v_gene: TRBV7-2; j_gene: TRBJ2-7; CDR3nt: TGTGCCAGCAGCATAGGGTGGCGGGGGGAGCAGTACTTC; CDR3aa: CASSIGWRGEQYF
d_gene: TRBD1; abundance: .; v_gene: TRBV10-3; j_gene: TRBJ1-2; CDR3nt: TGTGCCATCACAGGGGGCGAGGGCTACACCTTC; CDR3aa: CAITGGEGYTF
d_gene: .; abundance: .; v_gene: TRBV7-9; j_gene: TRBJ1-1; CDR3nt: TGTGCCAGCAGCCCTCTAGGGGGGACCACTGAAGCTTTCTTT; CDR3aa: CASSPLGGTTEAFF
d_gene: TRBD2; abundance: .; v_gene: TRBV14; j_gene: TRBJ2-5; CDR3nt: TGTGCCAGCAGCCAAAGACGAATAGCGGGAGACCAAGAGACCCAGTACTTC; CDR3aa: CASSQRRIAGDQETQYF
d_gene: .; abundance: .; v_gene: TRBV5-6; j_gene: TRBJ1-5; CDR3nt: TGTGCCAGCAGCTTGGGGAGGGTGCAGCCCCAGCATTTT; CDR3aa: CASSLGRVQPQHF
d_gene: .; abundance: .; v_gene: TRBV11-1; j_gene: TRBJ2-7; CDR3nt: TGTGCCAGCTCACACAGGGCCACTCCTTCCTTCGAGCAGTACTTC; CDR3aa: CASSHRATPSFEQYF
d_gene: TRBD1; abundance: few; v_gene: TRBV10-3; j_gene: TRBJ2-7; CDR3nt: TGTGCCAGCATCGATACAGGGGCGGTTTACGAGCAGTACTTC; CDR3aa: CASIDTGAVYEQYF
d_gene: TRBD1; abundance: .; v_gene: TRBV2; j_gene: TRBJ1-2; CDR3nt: TGTGCCAGCAGTGAGACAGGGAGAGGGGGCTACACCTTC; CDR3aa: CASSETGRGGYTF
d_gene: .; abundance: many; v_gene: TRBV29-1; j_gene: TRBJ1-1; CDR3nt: TGCAGCGTTGTCTCAAAGAACACTGAAGCTTTCTTT; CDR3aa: CSVVSKNTEAFF
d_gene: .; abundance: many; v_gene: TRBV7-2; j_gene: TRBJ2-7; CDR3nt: TGTGCCAGCTCGTGGGGACTTGCCTACGAGCAGTACTTC; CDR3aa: CASSWGLAYEQYF
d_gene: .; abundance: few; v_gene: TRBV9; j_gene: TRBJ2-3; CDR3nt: TGTGCCAGCAGCGTAGAGTGGGCGTGGGATACGCAGTATTTT; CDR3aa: CASSVEWAWDTQYF
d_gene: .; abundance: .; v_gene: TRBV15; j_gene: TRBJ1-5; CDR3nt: TGTGCCACCAGCAGCTGGGATTGGGATCAGCCCCAGCATTTT; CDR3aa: CATSSWDWDQPQHF
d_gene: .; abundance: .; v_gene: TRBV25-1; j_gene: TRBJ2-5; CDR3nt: TGTGCCAGCAGTCTGCCGATGGACAATCAAGAGACCCAGTACTTC; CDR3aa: CASSLPMDNQETQYF
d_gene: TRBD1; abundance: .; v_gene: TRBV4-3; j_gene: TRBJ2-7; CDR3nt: TGCGCCAGCAGCCAAGTACAGGGGATCGCCTACGAGCAGTACTTC; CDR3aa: CASSQVQGIAYEQYF
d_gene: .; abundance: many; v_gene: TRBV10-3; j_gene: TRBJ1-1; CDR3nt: TGTGCCATCAACCAGGGTCGGGACACTGAAGCTTTCTTT; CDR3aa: CAINQGRDTEAFF
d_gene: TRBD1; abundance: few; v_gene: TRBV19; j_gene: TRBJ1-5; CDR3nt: TGTGCCAGTAGCGGACAGGGGGATAACAATCAGCCCCAGCATTTT; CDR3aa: CASSGQGDNNQPQHF
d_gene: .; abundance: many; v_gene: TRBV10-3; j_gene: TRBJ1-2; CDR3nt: TGTGCCAGCAGTCAGGATAAAAACTATGGCTACACCTTC; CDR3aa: CASSQDKNYGYTF
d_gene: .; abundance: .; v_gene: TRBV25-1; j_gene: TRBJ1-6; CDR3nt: TGTGCCAGCAGTGATAGTGCCTCGCAAGGGACTGGTTCACCCCTCCACTTT; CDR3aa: CASSDSASQGTGSPLHF
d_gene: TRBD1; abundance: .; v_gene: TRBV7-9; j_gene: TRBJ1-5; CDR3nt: TGTGCCAGCAGCCAGCATTTCGGGACAGGGGGCGCGGGGCAGCCCCAGCATTTT; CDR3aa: CASSQHFGTGGAGQPQHF
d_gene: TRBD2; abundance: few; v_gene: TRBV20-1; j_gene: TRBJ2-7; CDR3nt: TGCAGTGCCTCTAGCGGGAGGGCTTCCTACGAGCAGTACTTC; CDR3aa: CSASSGRASYEQYF
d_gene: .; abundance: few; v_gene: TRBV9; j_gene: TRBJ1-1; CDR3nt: TGTGCCAGCAGCGTAACCTCCGGGACACCGAACACTGAAGCTTTCTTT; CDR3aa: CASSVTSGTPNTEAFF
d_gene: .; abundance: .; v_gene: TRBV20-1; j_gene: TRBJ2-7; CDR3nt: TGCAGTGCTAAAACTCAGCAGGGGCAGTACTTC; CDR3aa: CSAKTQQGQYF
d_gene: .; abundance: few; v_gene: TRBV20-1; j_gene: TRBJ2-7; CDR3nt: TGCAGTGCCGACAGGGGAGGGGAGCAGTACTTC; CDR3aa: CSADRGGEQYF
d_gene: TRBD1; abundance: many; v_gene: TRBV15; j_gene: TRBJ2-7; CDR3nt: TGTGCCACCAGCAACGTAATGCGGAGCGGGACAGGGGAGCAGTACTTC; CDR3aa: CATSNVMRSGTGEQYF
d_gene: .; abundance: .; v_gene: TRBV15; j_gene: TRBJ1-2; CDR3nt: TGTGCCACCAGCAGGATCCAGTCGGTCGATGGCTACACCTTC; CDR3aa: CATSRIQSVDGYTF
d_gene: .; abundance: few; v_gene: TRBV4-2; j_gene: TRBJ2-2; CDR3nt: TGTGCCAGCAGCCAAGCGACCGCAGCGGTGGAGCTGTTTTTT; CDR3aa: CASSQATAAVELFF
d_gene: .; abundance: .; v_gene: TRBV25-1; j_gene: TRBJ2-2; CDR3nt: TGTGCCAGCAGCCCAAACCGAAGTAGACTCACCGGGGAGCTGTTTTTT; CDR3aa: CASSPNRSRLTGELFF
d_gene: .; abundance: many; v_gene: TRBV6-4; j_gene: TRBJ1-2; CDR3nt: TGTGCCAGCAGTGACAGGGGGACGCGCTACACCTTC; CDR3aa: CASSDRGTRYTF
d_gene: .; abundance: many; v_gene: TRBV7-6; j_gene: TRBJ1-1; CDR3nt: TGTGCCAGCAGCCTCCCAGAAGGTCCAGCTTTCTTT; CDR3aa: CASSLPEGPAFF
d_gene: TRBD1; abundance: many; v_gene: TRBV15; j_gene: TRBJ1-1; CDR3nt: TGTGCCACCAGCAGAGGGACAGGGAGTGGGATGAACACTGAAGCTTTCTTT; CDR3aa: CATSRGTGSGMNTEAFF
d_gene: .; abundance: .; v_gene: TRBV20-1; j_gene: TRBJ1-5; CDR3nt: TGCAGTGCCACTGACAGACCTTATAGCAATCAGCCCCAGCATTTT; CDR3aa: CSATDRPYSNQPQHF
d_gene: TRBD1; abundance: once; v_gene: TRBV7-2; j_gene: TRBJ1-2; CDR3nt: TGTGCCAGCAGCTCAGGGGGCTTAGAGGGCTACACCTTC; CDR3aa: CASSSGGLEGYTF